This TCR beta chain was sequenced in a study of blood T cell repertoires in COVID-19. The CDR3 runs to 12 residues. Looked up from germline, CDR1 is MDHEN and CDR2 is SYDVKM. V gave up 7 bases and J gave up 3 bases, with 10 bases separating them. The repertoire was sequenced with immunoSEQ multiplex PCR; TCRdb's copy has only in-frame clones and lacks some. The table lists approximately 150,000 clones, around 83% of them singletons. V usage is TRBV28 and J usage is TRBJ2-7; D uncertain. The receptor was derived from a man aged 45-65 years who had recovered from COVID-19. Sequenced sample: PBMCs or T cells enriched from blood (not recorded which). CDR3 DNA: TGTGCCAGCAAAACCGGAGACTACGAGCAGTACTTC. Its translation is CASKTGDYEQYF.